Listed below are T cell receptor beta chains from one sample, sequenced in a study of response to subunit inactivated influenza vaccine. TCRdb re-derived calls from the RT-PCR reads in MiXCR, one entry per CDR3 protein. The sample holds about 540,000 distinct CDR3 sequences, roughly 15% seen once. The sequencing used PBMCs from blood, collected 11 to 12 days after vaccination. The receptors come from a man over 45 who received an inactivated influenza vaccine. Both conserved end residues are part of each CDR3. The order of the fields is clone size, D gene, J gene, V gene, CDR3 protein, CDR3 DNA. The D gene is left open where the match is weak. Expanded clones are given a class, and other clones once, few, many or no size at all.

>few|TRBD2|TRBJ2-3|TRBV5-6
CASSPPPITSGGASDTQYF
TGTGCCAGCAGCCCACCACCGATTACTAGCGGGGGGGCCTCAGATACGCAGTATTTT
>few|TRBD1|TRBJ2-7|TRBV12-3/TRBV12-4
CASSLGTALEQYF
TGTGCCAGCAGTCTTGGGACAGCCCTCGAGCAGTACTTC
>-|-|TRBJ2-7|TRBV6-2/TRBV6-3
CASRGNRVLDYEQYF
TGTGCCAGCAGGGGAAACAGGGTATTGGACTACGAGCAGTACTTC
>-|TRBD2|TRBJ2-1|TRBV11-1
CASSRTSGRPFSYNEQFF
TGTGCCAGCAGTCGGACTAGCGGGAGGCCCTTCTCCTACAATGAGCAGTTCTTC
>-|-|TRBJ2-7|TRBV12-2
CASRPLDRGQRNYEQYF
TGTGCAAGTCGCCCTCTCGACAGGGGACAGAGAAATTACGAGCAGTACTTC
>-|-|TRBJ2-3|TRBV10-1
CASSSEGRLDGQYF
TGCGCCAGCAGCTCGGAGGGCCGGCTGGACGGGCAGTATTTT
>few|-|TRBJ2-1|TRBV28
CASTSSSGRNEQFF
TGTGCCAGCACCTCCTCTTCAGGTCGGAATGAGCAGTTCTTC
>-|-|TRBJ2-2|TRBV9
CASSVGKEELFF
TGTGCCAGCAGCGTAGGGAAGGAAGAGCTGTTTTTT
>many|-|TRBJ2-3|TRBV11-2
CASSLDLWDTQYF
TGTGCCAGCAGCTTAGATCTTTGGGATACGCAGTATTTT
>many|TRBD1|TRBJ2-7|TRBV4-2
CASSQDRTGPGEQYF
TGTGCCAGCAGCCAAGATAGGACAGGGCCTGGCGAGCAGTACTTC
>-|TRBD1|TRBJ2-3|TRBV24-1
CATHPGGYGLTDTQYF
TGTGCCACCCACCCAGGGGGCTACGGTCTGACAGATACGCAGTATTTT
>-|-|TRBJ1-2|TRBV9
CASSVDGGGVYGYTF
TGTGCCAGCAGCGTAGATGGCGGGGGAGTCTATGGCTACACCTTC
>few|-|TRBJ2-2|TRBV6-5
CASSYSRGGGNTGELFF
TGTGCCAGCAGTTACTCGAGGGGGGGCGGTAACACCGGGGAGCTGTTTTTT
>-|TRBD2|TRBJ2-7|TRBV5-1
CASSEQRGSYEQYF
TGCGCCAGCAGCGAACAGCGGGGTTCCTACGAGCAGTACTTC
>few|-|TRBJ2-3|TRBV5-1
CASSPETVAVDTQYF
TGCGCCAGCAGCCCAGAGACAGTAGCAGTAGATACGCAGTATTTT
>-|TRBD1|TRBJ2-3|TRBV18
CASSPRQGATDTQYF
TGTGCCAGCTCACCAAGGCAGGGGGCGACAGATACGCAGTATTTT
>few|TRBD2|TRBJ2-3|TRBV6-2/TRBV6-3
CASGLAGTDTQYF
TGTGCCAGCGGACTAGCTGGCACAGATACGCAGTATTTT
>many|-|TRBJ2-7|TRBV6-2/TRBV6-3
CASSYLGQAIYEQYF
TGTGCCAGCAGTTACCTCGGGCAGGCGATCTACGAGCAGTACTTC
>-|-|TRBJ2-4|TRBV20-1
CSARDPKMGARNIQYF
TGCAGTGCTAGAGATCCGAAAATGGGGGCCCGGAACATTCAGTACTTC
>many|-|TRBJ2-2|TRBV2
CASRMGAGELFF
TGTGCCAGCAGGATGGGGGCCGGGGAGCTGTTTTTT
>few|TRBD1|TRBJ2-1|TRBV20-1
CSAQDRGSYNEQFF
TGCAGTGCTCAGGACAGGGGGTCCTACAATGAGCAGTTCTTC
>-|TRBD2|TRBJ2-3|TRBV11-1
CASSHRGNAGGSITDTQYF
TGTGCCAGCAGCCACCGAGGCAATGCGGGGGGGAGTATCACAGATACGCAGTATTTT
>few|-|TRBJ1-5|TRBV4-3
CASSQVNCSNQPQHF
TGCGCCAGCAGCCAAGTTAATTGTAGCAATCAGCCCCAGCATTTT
>-|-|TRBJ2-1|TRBV12-3/TRBV12-4
CASTQAGFLGVHEQFF
TGTGCCAGCACCCAGGCGGGGTTCCTGGGAGTCCATGAGCAGTTCTTC
>-|TRBD1|TRBJ2-7|TRBV5-1
CASSSGQEWDEQYF
TGCGCCAGCAGCTCCGGACAGGAGTGGGACGAGCAGTACTTC
>few|TRBD2|TRBJ2-5|TRBV11-2
CASSLTSGRTQETQYF
TGTGCCAGCAGCTTAACTAGCGGGAGGACTCAAGAGACCCAGTACTTC
>many|TRBD1|TRBJ2-3|TRBV7-6
CASSYPGQGADTQYF
TGTGCCAGCAGCTATCCGGGACAGGGGGCAGATACGCAGTATTTT
>-|-|TRBJ2-1|TRBV25-1
CASSEWGLEYNEQFF
TGTGCCAGCAGTGAATGGGGACTGGAGTACAATGAGCAGTTCTTC
>many|-|TRBJ2-7|TRBV25-1
CASSERGSLHEQYF
TGTGCCAGCAGTGAAAGGGGTTCCCTCCACGAGCAGTACTTC
>few|-|TRBJ1-6|TRBV7-2
CASSPRGHQGSPLHF
TGTGCCAGCAGCCCACGGGGACATCAGGGTTCACCCCTCCACTTT
>few|-|TRBJ2-7|TRBV7-2
CASSLSPDRTEQYF
TGTGCCAGCAGCTTAAGCCCAGACCGGACCGAGCAGTACTTC